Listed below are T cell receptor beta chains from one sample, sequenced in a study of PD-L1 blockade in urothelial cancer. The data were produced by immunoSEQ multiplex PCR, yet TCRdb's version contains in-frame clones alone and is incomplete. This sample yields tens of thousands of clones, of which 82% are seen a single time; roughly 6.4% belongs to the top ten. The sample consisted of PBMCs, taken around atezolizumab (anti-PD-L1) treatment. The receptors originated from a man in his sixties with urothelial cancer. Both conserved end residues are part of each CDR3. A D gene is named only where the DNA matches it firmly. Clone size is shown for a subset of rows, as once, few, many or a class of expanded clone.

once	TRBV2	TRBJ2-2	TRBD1	TGTGCCAGCCAGACAGGGATAACCGGGGAGCTGTTTTTT	CASQTGITGELFF
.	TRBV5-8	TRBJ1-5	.	TGTGCCAGCAGCTCTAAACACAGGGATAATCAGCCCCAGCATTTT	CASSSKHRDNQPQHF
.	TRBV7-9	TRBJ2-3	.	TGTGCCAGCAGCTTTGGTGGGGGGGCCCTAGATACGCAGTATTTT	CASSFGGGALDTQYF
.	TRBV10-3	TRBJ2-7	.	TGTGCCGGCGGGACTCTTCGACAGGGAAGGAACGAGCAGTACTTC	CAGGTLRQGRNEQYF
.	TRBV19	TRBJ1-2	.	TGTGCCAGTAAAGGACAGCTAAACTATGGCTACACCTTC	CASKGQLNYGYTF
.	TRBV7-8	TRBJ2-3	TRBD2	TGTGCCAGCAGCTTAGGGGAGGGAGATACGCAGTATTTT	CASSLGEGDTQYF
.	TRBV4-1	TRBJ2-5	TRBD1	TGCGCCAGCAGCCAAGATGGGACAGGGGGTGGAGAGACCCAGTACTTC	CASSQDGTGGGETQYF
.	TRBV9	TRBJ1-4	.	TGTGCCAGCAGCGCTAGGGGGGGTTGGAATGAAAAACTGTTTTTT	CASSARGGWNEKLFF
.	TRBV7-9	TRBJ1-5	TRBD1	TGTGCCAGCAGCTCCGGGACAGGTATTATGGGCAATCAGCCCCAGCATTTT	CASSSGTGIMGNQPQHF
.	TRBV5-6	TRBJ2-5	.	TGTGCCAGCAGCGGCGCGGGGTACGGGCTGGAGACCCAGTACTTC	CASSGAGYGLETQYF
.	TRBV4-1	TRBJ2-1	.	TGCGCCAGCAGCCAAGACACCTCTAGGTTTAACGAGCAGTTCTTC	CASSQDTSRFNEQFF
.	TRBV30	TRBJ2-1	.	TGTGCCTGGGGGTACAGGGGAGGATGGAATGAGCAGTTCTTC	CAWGYRGGWNEQFF
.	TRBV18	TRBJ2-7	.	TGTGCCAGCTCACCACGAATGAATCAAATTTTCGGCGAGCAGTACTTC	CASSPRMNQIFGEQYF
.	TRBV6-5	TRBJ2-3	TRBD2	TGTGCCAGCAGTTTCACTAGCGGGGGGGCAGATACGCAGTATTTT	CASSFTSGGADTQYF
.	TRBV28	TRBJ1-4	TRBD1	TGTGCCAGCAGCCCCGGGACAGGGGAAAAACTGTTTTTT	CASSPGTGEKLFF
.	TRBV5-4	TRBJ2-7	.	TGTGCCAGCAGCAAGGGGGAGGGTTACGAGCAGTACTTC	CASSKGEGYEQYF
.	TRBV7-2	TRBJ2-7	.	TGTGCCAGCAGCTCGAAGTCCCTAAGCGGCGAGCAGTACTTC	CASSSKSLSGEQYF
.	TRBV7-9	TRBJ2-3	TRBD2	TGTGCCAGCAGCTTAAATACGGGGGGTTTGGATACGCAGTATTTT	CASSLNTGGLDTQYF
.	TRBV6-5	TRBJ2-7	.	TGTGCCAGCAGTTACTCGCCTAGGAGCTCCTACGAGCAGTACTTC	CASSYSPRSSYEQYF
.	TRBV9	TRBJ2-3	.	TGTGCCAGCAGCCCCTGGGGGCGCTTGACAGATACGCAGTATTTT	CASSPWGRLTDTQYF
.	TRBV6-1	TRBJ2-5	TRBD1	TGTGCCAGTACCAGACAGGGCCAAGAGACCCAGTACTTC	CASTRQGQETQYF
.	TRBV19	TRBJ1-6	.	TGTGCCAGTAGTATAGCCGGGAGCTCCTATAATTCACCCCTCCACTTT	CASSIAGSSYNSPLHF
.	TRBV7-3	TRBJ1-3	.	TGTGCCAGCAGCTTAGGCAGCTCTGGAAACACCATATATTTT	CASSLGSSGNTIYF
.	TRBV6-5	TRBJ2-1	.	TGTGCCAGCAGTTACTCGAACGGCAATGAGCAGTTCTTC	CASSYSNGNEQFF
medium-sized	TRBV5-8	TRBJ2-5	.	TGTGCCAGCAGCTACAGTACTCGACAGAGGAAGACCCAGTACTTC	CASSYSTRQRKTQYF
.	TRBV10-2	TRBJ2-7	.	TGCGCCAGCAGTGAAGGCCAGGCCAATGGTCCTTACGAGCAGTACTTC	CASSEGQANGPYEQYF
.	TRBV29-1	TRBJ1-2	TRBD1	TGCAGCGTTGAGGACAGGAACTATGGCTACACCTTC	CSVEDRNYGYTF
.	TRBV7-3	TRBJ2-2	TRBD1	TGTGCCAGCAGCCGGGACAGAAACACCGGGGAGCTGTTTTTT	CASSRDRNTGELFF
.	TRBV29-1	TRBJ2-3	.	TGCAGCGGAATAGGGGTGACGACAGATACGCAGTATTTT	CSGIGVTTDTQYF
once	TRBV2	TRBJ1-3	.	TGTGCCAGCAGGGAAGAGCTACAGATAGGAAACACCATATATTTT	CASREELQIGNTIYF
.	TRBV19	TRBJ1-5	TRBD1	TGTGCCAGTAGTCCCCCGACAGGGGAAATTAATCAGCCCCAGCATTTT	CASSPPTGEINQPQHF
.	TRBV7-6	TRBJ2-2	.	TGTGCCAGCAGCTCCTTTTCCGTCGGCGGGGAGCTGTTTTTT	CASSSFSVGGELFF
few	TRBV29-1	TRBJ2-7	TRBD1	TGCAGCGTTAGTGTGACAGGGAACGAGCAGTACTTC	CSVSVTGNEQYF
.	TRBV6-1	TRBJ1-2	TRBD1	TGTGCCAGCAAGATCATCCCTACAGGGGCTGGCTACACCTTC	CASKIIPTGAGYTF
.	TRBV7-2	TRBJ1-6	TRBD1	TGTGCCAGCAGCTTAGGACAGGGGGCTAATTCACCCCTCCACTTT	CASSLGQGANSPLHF
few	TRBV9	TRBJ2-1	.	TGTGCCAGCAGCCCCCGTAGCGGTCTTTCCTACAATGAGCAGTTCTTC	CASSPRSGLSYNEQFF
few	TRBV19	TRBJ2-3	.	TGTGCCAGTACCGTGACAGGCACAGATACGCAGTATTTT	CASTVTGTDTQYF
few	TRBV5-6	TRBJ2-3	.	TGTGCCAGCAGCTCCCTCGACAGGATAATCACAGATACGCAGTATTTT	CASSSLDRIITDTQYF
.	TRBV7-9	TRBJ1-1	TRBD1	TGTGCCAGCAGCTGGGGCTCGGGACAGGGATTTTCGGGCACTGAAGCTTTCTTT	CASSWGSGQGFSGTEAFF
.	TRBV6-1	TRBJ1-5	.	TGTGCCAGCAGCGTTGACGGGATAAGCAATCAGCCCCAGCATTTT	CASSVDGISNQPQHF
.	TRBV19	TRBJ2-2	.	TGTGCCAGTAGTCTCCGTAACGGGGAGCTGTTTTTT	CASSLRNGELFF
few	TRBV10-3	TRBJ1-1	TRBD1	TGTGCCATCAGTCGGGACAGAAACACTGAAGCTTTCTTT	CAISRDRNTEAFF
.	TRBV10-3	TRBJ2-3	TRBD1	TGTGCCATCAGTGAGTCGCTAGAGGGGGCCGGGACAGATACGCAGTATTTT	CAISESLEGAGTDTQYF
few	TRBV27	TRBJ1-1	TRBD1	TGTGCCAGCACCGCGACAGGGTCGGTGAAAACTTTCTTT	CASTATGSVKTFF
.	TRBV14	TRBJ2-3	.	TGTGCCAGCAGCCAGTTCTCTATACGTAGCATGGCAGATACGCAGTATTTT	CASSQFSIRSMADTQYF
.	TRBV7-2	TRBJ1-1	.	TGTGCCAGCAGCTTATCCCTGGGCAGGGGCTATGGGGTCTTTGAAGCTTTCTTT	CASSLSLGRGYGVFEAFF
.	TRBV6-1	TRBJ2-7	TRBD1	TGTGCCAGCACCACCGGGACAGGAGTGGACGAGCAGTACTTC	CASTTGTGVDEQYF
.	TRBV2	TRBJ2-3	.	TGTGCCAGCAGGGCGGGGTCCGGAGCGAAGTATTTT	CASRAGSGAKYF
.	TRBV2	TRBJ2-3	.	TGTGCCAGCAGTGCCGAGACAGATACGCAGTATTTT	CASSAETDTQYF
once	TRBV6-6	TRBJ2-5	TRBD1	TGTGCCAGCAGTCCGCTGGACAGGGGGGGGGAAGAGACCCAGTACTTC	CASSPLDRGGEETQYF
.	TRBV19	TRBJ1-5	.	TGTGCCAGTAGTATAGATCGGACGGGGTATAGCAATCAGCCCCAGCATTTT	CASSIDRTGYSNQPQHF
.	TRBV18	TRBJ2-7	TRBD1	TGTGCCAGCTCGACAGGGGAAAGCGACGAGCAGTACTTC	CASSTGESDEQYF
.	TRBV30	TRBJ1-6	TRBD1	TGTGCCTGGGGGACAGCCGTCTTGTCTAATTCACCCCTCCACTTT	CAWGTAVLSNSPLHF
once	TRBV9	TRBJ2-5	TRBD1	TGTGCCAGCAGCGGCACCGGGACAGGGAACGGAGAGACCCAGTACTTC	CASSGTGTGNGETQYF
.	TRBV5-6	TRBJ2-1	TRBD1	TGTGCCAGCAGCTTGAGAGACAGGGTTCCGAATGAGCAGTTCTTC	CASSLRDRVPNEQFF